Listed here are 25 T cell receptor beta chains from one sample, sequenced in a study of blood T cell repertoires in COVID-19. Profiling relied on immunoSEQ multiplex PCR, and the TCRdb table lists in-frame clones only, not all of them. The data hold around 250,000 clones, with approximately 90% observed a single time. The sequencing input was PBMCs or T cells enriched from blood (not recorded which). Every receptor here comes from a man aged 35-49 years who had been exposed to COVID-19.

This chain links TRBV9 with TRBJ2-7; D call uncertain. V was cut by 3 bases and J by 8 bases, with 9 bases left in between. This CDR3 spans 11 amino acids. Germline CDR1 is SGDLS and CDR2 is YYNGEE. CDR3 sequence reads: CASSGSEKQYF. The CDR3 DNA is TGTGCCAGCAGCGGGTCGGAGAAGCAGTACTTC.

Concerning this clone itself: The same CDR3 arises from other DNA sequences in this sample as well. The chain links TRBV28 to TRBJ1-1, with D possibly matching TRBD1 (5 bases). Trimming stripped 2 bases from V and 0 bases from J, with 10 bases between. The CDR3 runs 15 residues. Germline lookup yields CDR1 MDHEN and CDR2 SYDVKM. Here the CDR3 reads CASSLPGQVNTEAFF. In nucleotides, the CDR3 is TGTGCCAGCAGTTTACCCGGACAAGTGAACACTGAAGCTTTCTTT. The full variable domain, its missing parts supplied by reference TRBV28 and TRBJ1-1, is DVKVTQSSRYLVKRTGEKVFLECVQDMDHENMFWYRQDPGLGLRLIYFSYDVKMKEKGDIPEGYSVSREKKERFSLILESASTNQTSMYLCASSLPGQVNTEAFFGQGTRLTVV.

V gene TRBV27 combines with J gene TRBJ2-7, with 10 bases matching TRBD1. This CDR3 comprises 15 residues. Germline trimming cut 6 bases from V and 10 bases from J; bases unmatched to any gene: 15. The germline CDR1 and CDR2 sequences are MNHEY and SMNVEV (reference sequence). The CDR3 region has the DNA TGTGCCAGCAGAGGGCGGGACAGGGGCGACCAGGACCAGTACTTC. Protein product: CASRGRDRGDQDQYF.

The chain combines TRBV19 with TRBJ2-5; 7 bases are a match to TRBD1. In germline, CDR1 is LNHDA, CDR2 SQIVND (reference sequence). Trimming removed 0 bases from V and 1 base from J; junction bases left unmatched: 5. The CDR3 spans 16 residues. The CDR3 sequence: CASSIDWDSRQETQYF. The DNA of the CDR3 is TGTGCCAGTAGTATAGATTGGGACAGCCGCCAAGAGACCCAGTACTTC.

Note on this clone: A junction end diverges from the germline sequence, so it may reflect a read error. The chain carries TRBV3-1 (or the pseudogene TRBV3-2) and TRBJ2-1; 9 bases fit TRBD1. The germline gives CDR1 LGHDT, CDR2 YNNKEL (reference sequence). The CDR3 length is 14 residues. The CDR3 is CASSQGTGRNEQFF. Written as DNA, the CDR3 is TGTGCCAGCAGTCAAGGGACAGGGAGAAATGAGCAGTTCTTC.

This clone was seen only once. The J gene is TRBJ2-1, the V gene TRBV7-3; 9 nucleotides agree with TRBD2. CDR3 size: 16 residues. The trim removed 1 base at V and 7 bases at J, leaving 8 bases unmatched. Germline V gene lookup returns CDR1 SGHTA and CDR2 FQGTGA. The CDR3 DNA reads as TGTGCCAGCAGCTTAATTCCTAGCGGGGACAAAAATGAGCAGTTCTTC. It encodes CASSLIPSGDKNEQFF.

The CDR3 DNA reads as TGCAGCGTTGGCAATCAGGCGGGAGGGGCGGACGAGCAGTACTTC. This translates into CSVGNQAGGADEQYF. V usage is TRBV29-1 and J usage is TRBJ2-7, with 9 nucleotides matching TRBD2. The CDR3 runs to 15 residues. Germline CDR1 reads SQVTM; CDR2 reads ANQGSEA. Trimming cost V 4 bases and J 5 bases; bases outside gene matches: 12.

The chain links TRBV28 to TRBJ1-5, with TRBD1 matching over 8 bases. The CDR3 consists of 19 residues. J was trimmed by 1 base and V by 3 bases; bases with no gene match: 14. CDR1 is MDHEN and CDR2 is SYDVKM in the germline V gene. In DNA form, the CDR3 reads TGTGCCAGCAGTTTCACCCGACAGGGGTACGAATTAAGCAATCAGCCCCAGCATTTT. Protein sequence: CASSFTRQGYELSNQPQHF.

The chain uses TRBV2 and TRBJ1-1; 9 bases line up with TRBD1. CDR3 length: 12 amino acids. The germline gives CDR1 SNHLY, CDR2 FYNNEI. The J segment lost 11 bases and the V segment lost 6 bases, leaving 7 bases of the junction unmatched. The DNA of the CDR3 is TGTGCCAGCAGGACAGGGGGAATAGTGGCTTTCTTT. Its protein is CASRTGGIVAFF.

This clone was detected only a few times. This chain joins TRBV6-6 and TRBJ2-7; TRBD1 agrees at 12 bases. The ends lost 6 bases at V and 4 bases at J; junction bases unmatched: 4. In germline, CDR1 is MNHNY, CDR2 SVGAGI (reference sequence). This CDR3 has 14 amino acids. The CDR3 here is CASSLGQGAYEQYF. CDR3 bases: TGTGCCAGCAGCCTGGGACAGGGGGCGTACGAGCAGTACTTC.

This sequence joins TRBV5-5 and TRBJ2-1, with 12 positions matching TRBD1. CDR1 is SGHKS and CDR2 is YYEKEE in the germline V gene (reference sequence). This CDR3 has 16 residues. V was clipped by 4 bases and J by 7 bases; unmatched bases: 9. The CDR3 is CASSNRDRGQRNEQFF. DNA for the CDR3: TGTGCCAGCAGCAACCGGGACAGGGGGCAAAGGAATGAGCAGTTCTTC.

CDR3 DNA: TGTGCCAGCAGCTTAACAGGACAGGGAGGCAATCAGCCCCAGCATTTT. Its protein is CASSLTGQGGNQPQHF. The chain uses TRBV7-3 and TRBJ1-5; 8 nucleotides agree with TRBD1. The CDR3 spans 16 residues. From germline, CDR1 is SGHTA and CDR2 FQGTGA. V shed 0 bases, J shed 2 bases, and the junction held 3 bases outside the gene matches.

The chain has TRBV7-6 and TRBJ2-5; TRBD1 is a possible D gene (7 bases). V dropped 4 bases and J dropped 0 bases, with 18 bases sitting between them. In germline, CDR1 is SGHVS, CDR2 FNYEAQ. There are 17 residues in the CDR3. CDR3 nucleotides: TGTGCCAGCAGCTCCACAGGGGACTTTCGGGACCAAGAGACCCAGTACTTC. It yields the protein CASSSTGDFRDQETQYF.

J is TRBJ2-1 and V is TRBV24-1; 13 positions agree with TRBD2. The ends lost 3 bases at V and 5 bases at J; junction bases unmatched: 0. Germline V gene data show CDR1 as KGHDR and CDR2 as SFDVKD. This CDR3 is built from 15 residues. The CDR3 region is CATSDGTSGNNEQFF. For the CDR3, the DNA is TGTGCCACCAGTGATGGGACTAGCGGGAACAATGAGCAGTTCTTC.

The CDR3 DNA is TGTGCCAGCAGCCAAGGGACAGGCGGTCGTGAAAAACTGTTTTTT. Its protein product is CASSQGTGGREKLFF. The gene calls are TRBV3-1 (or the pseudogene TRBV3-2) and TRBJ1-4; 7 nucleotides align to TRBD1. Per the germline V gene, CDR1 is LGHDT and CDR2 is YNNKEL (reference sequence). Trimming cost V 1 base and J 7 bases; bases outside gene matches: 6. The CDR3 length is 15 residues.

The chain is built from TRBV5-1 and TRBJ2-2; 9 positions agree with TRBD1. V lost 4 bases and J lost 5; bases outside the gene matches: 3. This CDR3 is 14 amino acids long. Germline-derived CDR1 and CDR2 are SGHRS and YFSETQ. CDR3 nucleotide sequence: TGCGCCAGCAGCGGACAGGGGTGGACCGGGGAGCTGTTTTTT. This codes for CASSGQGWTGELFF.

The chain employs TRBV14 and TRBJ1-3, with 9 bases fitting TRBD1. Looked up from germline, CDR1 is SGHDN and CDR2 is FVKESK. The CDR3 spans 16 residues. The V gene end was trimmed by 4 bases and the J gene end by 8 bases; junction bases not matched to a gene: 12. The CDR3: CASSPRTGALGDTIYF. Here the CDR3 DNA reads TGTGCCAGCAGCCCGCGGACAGGGGCCCTCGGGGACACCATATATTTT. Drawing the rest from reference TRBV14 and TRBJ1-3, the complete variable domain is EAGVTQFPSHSVIEKGQTVTLRCDPISGHDNLYWYRRVMGKEIKFLLHFVKESKQDESGMPNNRFLAERTGGTYSTLKVQPAELEDSGVYFCASSPRTGALGDTIYFGEGSWLTVV.

The chain employs TRBV4-1 and TRBJ2-7; TRBD2 is a possible D gene (5 bases). This CDR3 is 15 amino acids long. V was clipped by 1 base and J by 0 bases, with 10 bases between them. The germline V gene encodes CDR1 MGHRA and CDR2 YSYEKL. The CDR3 sequence: CASSQGIGNSYEQYF. The CDR3 bases are TGCGCCAGCAGCCAAGGGATCGGGAACTCCTACGAGCAGTACTTC.

The chain couples TRBV18 to TRBJ1-1, with 9 bases identical to TRBD1. Germline CDR1 KGHSH, CDR2 LQKENI. The junction had 6 bases not matched to a gene; V was cut back by 3 bases and J by 7 bases. The CDR3 runs 14 residues. The CDR3 reads CASSPGQGLGEAFF. The CDR3 coding sequence is TGTGCCAGCTCACCCGGACAGGGGCTTGGTGAAGCTTTCTTT.

The genes are TRBV11-2 and TRBJ2-4; possibly TRBD2 for D (7 bases). The CDR3 is made up of 16 amino acids. Trimming took 0 bases from V and 6 from J, leaving 15 bases between them. CDR1 and CDR2 from the germline V gene are SGHAT and FQNNGV. The CDR3, as DNA: TGTGCCAGCAGCTTAGAGCCCGGGGGGCCGGGAAACATTCAGTACTTC. Translated, it gives CASSLEPGGPGNIQYF.

The genes are TRBV5-1 and TRBJ1-1, with D possibly being TRBD1 (5 bases). V lost 4 bases to trimming and J lost 4 bases, with 11 bases between them. The germline V gene encodes CDR1 SGHRS and CDR2 YFSETQ. The CDR3 is 13 amino acids. The CDR3 sequence: CASSAGLLTEAFF. CDR3 sequence (DNA): TGCGCCAGCAGCGCGGGACTGCTCACTGAAGCTTTCTTT.

The rearrangement joins TRBV5-5 to TRBJ2-3, with D possibly TRBD2 on 7 matching bases. The CDR3 totals 15 residues. Germline V CDR1 and CDR2: SGHKS, YYEKEE (reference sequence). The V end was cut by 4 bases, the J end by 4 bases, with 16 bases between. CDR3 nucleotide sequence: TGTGCCAGCAGCCGGTCAGGGAGGGGGTCAGATACGCAGTATTTT. Its translation is CASSRSGRGSDTQYF.

The V and J genes are TRBV4-1 and TRBJ1-1; tentatively, D is TRBD1 (5 bases). The length of the CDR3 is 14 residues. CDR1 and CDR2 from the germline V gene are MGHRA and YSYEKL. V was cut by 4 bases and J by 3 bases, with 12 bases left in between. The CDR3 region has the DNA TGCGCCAGCAGCCTGAGAACAGGCGACACTGAAGCTTTCTTT. This codes for CASSLRTGDTEAFF.

CDR3 sequence: CASSLDSGSYEQYF. In DNA form, the CDR3 reads TGCGCCAGCAGCTTGGATAGCGGCTCCTACGAGCAGTACTTC. This chain connects TRBV5-1 to TRBJ2-7; weak D call: TRBD2 (6 bases). With 0 bases removed from V and 0 bases from J, the gap between germline ends came to 7 bases. This CDR3 region has 14 residues. Germline CDR1 and CDR2: SGHRS and YFSETQ.

This chain connects TRBV28 to TRBJ1-4; maybe TRBD1 (6 bases). The CDR3 covers 15 residues. Germline CDR1 MDHEN, CDR2 SYDVKM. V gave up 11 bases and J gave up 3 bases, with 19 bases separating them. The CDR3 protein is CAGGTNRASNEKLFF. The CDR3 DNA sequence: TGTGCCGGGGGAACGAACAGGGCTTCTAATGAAAAACTGTTTTTT.